Listed below are T cell receptor beta chains from one sample, sequenced in a study of OX40 agonist ivuxolimab in advanced cancers. The table came from immunoSEQ multiplex PCR; TCRdb's copy has only in-frame clones and leaves some out. The sample has 85,000 to 100,000 clones; 94% are singletons. The material sequenced was CD4+ or CD8+ T cells sorted from blood, taken in a trial of the OX40 agonist ivuxolimab. The receptors were sampled from an adult with an advanced solid tumor such as melanoma, head and neck, liver or kidney cancer. The CDR3 runs from the conserved cysteine through the conserved F or W. Each record gives: clone size, J gene, V gene, D gene, CDR3 protein, CDR3 DNA. D genes are given only for firm matches. The size field is filled for only some rows; it gives once, few, many or a size class.

NA	TRBJ2-1	TRBV5-1	NA	CASSTGSYNEQFF	TGCGCCAGCTCCACGGGATCCTACAATGAGCAGTTCTTC
NA	TRBJ1-3	TRBV5-1	NA	CASSPQGTGNTIYF	TGCGCCAGCAGCCCACAGGGTACTGGAAACACCATATATTTT
NA	TRBJ2-5	TRBV19	TRBD2	CASSKIAGGRETQYF	TGTGCCAGTAGTAAAATAGCGGGGGGGCGGGAGACCCAGTACTTC
NA	TRBJ2-5	TRBV9	NA	CASSVGGDQETQYF	TGTGCCAGCAGCGTAGGGGGGGATCAAGAGACCCAGTACTTC
NA	TRBJ1-2	TRBV10-3	NA	CAISAAGSDGYTF	TGTGCCATCAGTGCTGCCGGGTCTGATGGCTACACCTTC
NA	TRBJ2-5	TRBV7-8	NA	CASTRTGVQETQYF	TGTGCCAGCACCCGAACGGGTGTCCAAGAGACCCAGTACTTC
NA	TRBJ2-7	TRBV12-5	TRBD1	CASGLVPGTGSYEQYF	TGTGCTAGTGGTTTGGTCCCCGGGACAGGTTCCTACGAGCAGTACTTC
NA	TRBJ2-2	TRBV11-2	NA	CASSRGQNTGELFF	TGTGCCAGCAGCCGGGGGCAGAACACCGGGGAGCTGTTTTTT
NA	TRBJ2-5	TRBV27	TRBD1	CASTGGETQYF	TGTGCCAGCACAGGGGGAGAGACCCAGTACTTC
once	TRBJ1-1	TRBV7-9	NA	CASTPGAPTGTEAFF	TGTGCCAGCACCCCGGGTGCCCCGACGGGGACTGAAGCTTTCTTT
NA	TRBJ2-5	TRBV18	TRBD2	CASSPPNFVTGGLQETQYF	TGTGCCAGCTCACCACCCAACTTTGTTACGGGGGGACTCCAAGAGACCCAGTACTTC
NA	TRBJ1-6	TRBV7-2	NA	CASSVAGRGNSPLHF	TGTGCCAGCAGCGTCGCCGGGCGCGGTAATTCACCCCTCCACTTT
NA	TRBJ2-2	TRBV7-2	NA	CASSLASSVDTGELFF	TGTGCCAGCAGCTTAGCGTCTAGCGTAGACACCGGGGAGCTGTTTTTT
NA	TRBJ2-5	TRBV5-6	NA	CASSPGGAGKETQYF	TGTGCCAGCAGCCCGGGGGGCGCAGGCAAAGAGACCCAGTACTTC
NA	TRBJ2-7	TRBV9	TRBD2	CASSASWTGGTDEQYF	TGTGCCAGCAGCGCATCCTGGACGGGGGGGACTGACGAGCAGTACTTC
NA	TRBJ1-6	TRBV7-2	NA	CASSSRVSPLHF	TGTGCCAGCAGCTCCAGGGTCTCACCCCTCCACTTT
NA	TRBJ2-1	TRBV11-2	NA	CASSLAPGGEQFF	TGTGCCAGCAGCTTAGCCCCAGGCGGTGAGCAGTTCTTC
NA	TRBJ2-5	TRBV2	NA	CASSVPGYQETQYF	TGTGCCAGCAGTGTTCCGGGGTACCAAGAGACCCAGTACTTC
NA	TRBJ2-5	TRBV18	NA	CASSRGQETQYF	TGTGCCAGCTCACGGGGCCAAGAGACCCAGTACTTC
once	TRBJ2-6	TRBV2	NA	CASRPPSGYSSGANVLTF	TGTGCCAGCAGACCCCCTTCAGGGTATAGCTCTGGGGCCAACGTCCTGACTTTC
NA	TRBJ1-2	TRBV11-2	NA	CASSLWEGSQYGYTF	TGTGCCAGCAGCTTATGGGAGGGGAGCCAGTATGGCTACACCTTC
few	TRBJ2-1	TRBV27	NA	CASSFRDTYNEQFF	TGTGCCAGCAGTTTCAGGGATACCTACAATGAGCAGTTCTTC
NA	TRBJ1-1	TRBV2	NA	CASLLGSVRQFGTEAFF	TGTGCCAGCCTCCTGGGTTCTGTACGGCAGTTTGGCACTGAAGCTTTCTTT
NA	TRBJ2-7	TRBV11-2	NA	CASSLAGSGRRLNYEQYF	TGTGCCAGCAGCTTAGCGGGAAGCGGACGGCGACTTAACTACGAGCAGTACTTC
once	TRBJ1-4	TRBV27	NA	CASSLKTGMANEKLFF	TGTGCCAGCAGTTTAAAAACAGGGATGGCTAATGAAAAACTGTTTTTT
NA	TRBJ2-3	TRBV6-6	TRBD1	CASRGQGVDTQYF	TGTGCCAGCAGAGGACAGGGGGTAGATACGCAGTATTTT
NA	TRBJ1-1	TRBV10-3	TRBD1	CAINMRDSGNTEAFF	TGTGCCATCAATATGAGGGACAGCGGGAACACTGAAGCTTTCTTT
NA	TRBJ1-2	TRBV12-2	NA	CASRPIPGPGGYTF	TGTGCAAGTCGCCCCATCCCAGGGCCCGGTGGCTACACCTTC